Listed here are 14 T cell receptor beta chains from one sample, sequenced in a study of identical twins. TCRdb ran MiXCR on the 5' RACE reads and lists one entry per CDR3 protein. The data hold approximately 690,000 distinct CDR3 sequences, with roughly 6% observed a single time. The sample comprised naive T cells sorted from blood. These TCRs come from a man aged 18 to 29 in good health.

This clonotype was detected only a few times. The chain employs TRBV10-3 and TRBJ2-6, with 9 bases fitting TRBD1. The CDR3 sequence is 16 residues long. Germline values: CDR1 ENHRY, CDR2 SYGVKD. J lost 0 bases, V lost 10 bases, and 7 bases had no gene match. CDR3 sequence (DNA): TGTGCCACGGGGACAGGGTTGAGCTCTGGGGCCAACGTCCTGACTTTC. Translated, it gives CATGTGLSSGANVLTF.

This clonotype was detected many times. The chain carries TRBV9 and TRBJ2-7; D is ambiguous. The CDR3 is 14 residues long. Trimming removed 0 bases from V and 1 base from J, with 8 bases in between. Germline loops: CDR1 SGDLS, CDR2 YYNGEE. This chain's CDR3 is CASSVDGRSYEQYF. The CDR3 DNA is TGTGCCAGCAGCGTAGATGGTAGATCCTACGAGCAGTACTTC.

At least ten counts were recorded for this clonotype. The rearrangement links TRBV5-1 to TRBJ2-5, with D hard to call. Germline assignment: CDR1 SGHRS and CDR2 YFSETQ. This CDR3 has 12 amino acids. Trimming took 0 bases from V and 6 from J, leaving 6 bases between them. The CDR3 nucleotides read TGCGCCAGCAGCTTGGCGTTAAAGACCCAGTACTTC. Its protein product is CASSLALKTQYF.

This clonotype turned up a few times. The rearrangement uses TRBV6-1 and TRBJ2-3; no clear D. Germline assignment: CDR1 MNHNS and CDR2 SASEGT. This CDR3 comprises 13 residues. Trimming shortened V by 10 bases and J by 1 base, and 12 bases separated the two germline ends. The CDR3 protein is CATAPPGTDTQYF. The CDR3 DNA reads TGTGCCACCGCACCACCAGGCACAGATACGCAGTATTTT.

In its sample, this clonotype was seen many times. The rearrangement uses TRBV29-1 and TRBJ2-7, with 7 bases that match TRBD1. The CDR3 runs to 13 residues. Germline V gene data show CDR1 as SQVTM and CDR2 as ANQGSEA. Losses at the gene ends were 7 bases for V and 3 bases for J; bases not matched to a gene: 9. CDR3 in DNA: TGCAGCGGCGCCGACAGGGTGGGCTACGAGCAGTACTTC. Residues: CSGADRVGYEQYF.

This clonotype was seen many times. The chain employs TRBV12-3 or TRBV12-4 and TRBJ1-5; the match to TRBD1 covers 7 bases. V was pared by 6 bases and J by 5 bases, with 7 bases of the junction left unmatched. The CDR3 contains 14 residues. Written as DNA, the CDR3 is TGTGCCAGCAGCTACCGGGACAGAGATCAGCCCCAGCATTTT. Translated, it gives CASSYRDRDQPQHF.

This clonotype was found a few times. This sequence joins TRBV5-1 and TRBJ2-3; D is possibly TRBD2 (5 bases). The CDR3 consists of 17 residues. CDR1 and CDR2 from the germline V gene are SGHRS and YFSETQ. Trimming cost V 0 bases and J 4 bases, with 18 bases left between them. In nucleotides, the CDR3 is TGCGCCAGCAGCTTGGCCATAGGATTGGGGAGTTCAGATACGCAGTATTTT. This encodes CASSLAIGLGSSDTQYF.

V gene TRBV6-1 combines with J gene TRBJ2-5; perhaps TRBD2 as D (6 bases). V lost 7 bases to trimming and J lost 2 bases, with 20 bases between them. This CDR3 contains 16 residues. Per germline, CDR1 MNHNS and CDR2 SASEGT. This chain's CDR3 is CASTLIGGDRQETQYF. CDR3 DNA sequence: TGTGCCAGCACCCTTATAGGAGGGGATAGACAAGAGACCCAGTACTTC.

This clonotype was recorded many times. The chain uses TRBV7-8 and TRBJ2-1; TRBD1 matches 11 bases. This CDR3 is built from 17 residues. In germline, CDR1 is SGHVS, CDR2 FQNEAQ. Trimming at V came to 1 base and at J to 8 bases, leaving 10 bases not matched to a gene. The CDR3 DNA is TGTGCCAGCAGCTTAGGAAGGGACAGGGGGTGGATAGATGAGCAGTTCTTC. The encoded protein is CASSLGRDRGWIDEQFF.

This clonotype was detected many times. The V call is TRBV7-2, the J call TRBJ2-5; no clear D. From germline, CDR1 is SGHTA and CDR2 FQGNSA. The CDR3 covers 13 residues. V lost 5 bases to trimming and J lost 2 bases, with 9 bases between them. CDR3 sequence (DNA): TGTGCCAGCAGCCGGAGAGAACAAGAGACCCAGTACTTC. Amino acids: CASSRREQETQYF.

CDR3 sequence (DNA): TGTGCCATCGGGGCGGAGCGGGCGCCCTACGAGCAGTACGTC. Its translation: CAIGAERAPYEQYV. This chain connects TRBV10-3 to TRBJ2-7, with D possibly TRBD2 on 6 matching bases. Trimming cost V 8 bases and J 2 bases, with 16 bases left between them. Germline loops: CDR1 ENHRY, CDR2 SYGVKD. The CDR3 runs 14 residues.

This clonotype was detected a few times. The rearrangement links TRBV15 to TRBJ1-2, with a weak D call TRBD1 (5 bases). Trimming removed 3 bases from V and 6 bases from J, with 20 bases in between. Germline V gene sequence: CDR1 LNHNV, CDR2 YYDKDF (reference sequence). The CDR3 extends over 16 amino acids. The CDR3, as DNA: TGTGCCACCAGCAGGGGGGAATTACAGGAGTCGGATGGCTACACCTTC. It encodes CATSRGELQESDGYTF.

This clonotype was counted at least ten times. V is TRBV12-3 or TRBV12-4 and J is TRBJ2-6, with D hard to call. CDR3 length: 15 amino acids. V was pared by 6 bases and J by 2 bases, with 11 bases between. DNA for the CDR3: TGTGCCAGCAGCTGGTCAGTGGCTGGGGCCAACGTCCTGACTTTC. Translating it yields CASSWSVAGANVLTF.

Here the CDR3 reads CASSNPLAGGETQYF. CDR3 coding DNA: TGTGCCAGCAGTAACCCGCTAGCGGGAGGAGAGACCCAGTACTTC. The chain recombines TRBV6-5 with TRBJ2-5, with TRBD2 identical over 11 bases. Germline CDR1 reads MNHEY; CDR2 reads SVGAGI. The CDR3 has 15 amino acids. V gave up 5 bases and J gave up 4 bases; unmatched junction bases: 6.